Following are 20 T cell receptor beta chains from one sample sequenced in a study of blood T cells in healthy people across ages. Combining a sample-barcoded 5' primer with a J-beta primer mix, a second PCR ran for roughly 6 to 11 cycles. One entry per CDR3 protein results from TCRdb running MiXCR on the 5' RACE reads. The repertoire has 700,000 to 800,000 distinct CDR3 sequences, approximately 43% of them found once; the top ten carry more than 20%. Sequenced input: blood. All receptors derive from a woman between 55 and 75 years old in good health.

This clonotype was detected a few times. The chain recombines TRBV3-1 with TRBJ2-1; D is uncertain. CDR3 length: 18 amino acids. The germline V gene encodes CDR1 LGHDT and CDR2 YNNKEL (reference sequence). Between the trimmed V and J ends, which lost 4 bases and 0 bases, there was a span of 19 bases. The CDR3 DNA reads as TGTGCCAGCAGCCCCAGCCCATCGAAGTGGGGCTCCTACAATGAGCAGTTCTTC. This encodes CASSPSPSKWGSYNEQFF.

The chain combines TRBV3-1 with TRBJ2-7, with TRBD2 matching over 8 bases. The V and J ends lost 4 bases and 4 bases, in that order; junction bases with no gene match: 9. This CDR3 spans 15 amino acids. Germline CDR1 reads LGHDT; CDR2 reads YNNKEL (reference sequence). CDR3 loop: CASSPSSSGTYEQYF. DNA for the CDR3: TGTGCCAGCAGCCCATCCAGTAGCGGGACTTACGAGCAGTACTTC.

This chain connects TRBV3-1 to TRBJ2-3, with 10 nucleotides matching TRBD1. The CDR3 is made up of 14 amino acids. J lost 4 bases, V lost 9 bases, and 7 bases had no gene match. Germline CDR1 LGHDT, CDR2 YNNKEL (reference sequence). In nucleotides, the CDR3 is TGTGCCAGTAACGGACAGGGGGTGGCAGATACGCAGTATTTT. It specifies CASNGQGVADTQYF.

This clonotype came up once. The rearrangement uses TRBV2 and TRBJ2-3; 7 bases fit TRBD1. V lost 6 bases to trimming and J lost 0 bases; unmatched junction nucleotides: 6. The germline V gene has CDR1 SNHLY and CDR2 FYNNEI. The CDR3 length is 15 residues. The CDR3 coding sequence is TGTGCCAGCAGCGACAGGGTATCTAGCACAGATACGCAGTATTTT. This translates into CASSDRVSSTDTQYF. Using reference TRBV2 and TRBJ2-3 for the parts outside the CDR3, the full variable domain is EPEVTQTPSHQVTQMGQEVILRCVPISNHLYFYWYRQILGQKVEFLVSFYNNEISEKSEIFDDQFSVERPDGSNFTLKIRSTKLEDSAMYFCASSDRVSSTDTQYFGPGTRLTVL.

As concerns this clonotype: At one boundary the junction diverges from the germline segment, which might be a read error. The chain uses TRBV11-2 and TRBJ1-4; D not certain. Germline CDR1 reads SGHAT; CDR2 reads FQNNGV. This CDR3 spans 14 amino acids. CDR3 bases: TGTGCCAGCACCGTAGACCGAACTGATGAAAAACTGTTTTTT. This gives the protein CASTVDRTDEKLFF.

The rearrangement links TRBV6-2 or TRBV6-3 to TRBJ2-4; D call uncertain. V was clipped by 6 bases and J by 0 bases, with 15 bases between them. Germline V gives CDR1 MNHEY, CDR2 SVGEGT. This CDR3 is 16 amino acids long. The CDR3, as DNA: TGTGCCAGCAGCGAGATGGAACCTCTAGCCAAAAACATTCAGTACTTC. Amino acids: CASSEMEPLAKNIQYF.

This clonotype was seen a handful of times. The V and J genes are TRBV20-1 and TRBJ2-7, with 7 bases lining up with TRBD2. CDR1 is DFQATT and CDR2 is SNEGSKA in the germline V gene (reference sequence). J gave up 3 bases and V 2 bases, and 4 bases lay outside the gene matches. The CDR3 sequence is 13 residues long. Here the CDR3 DNA reads TGCAGTGCTAGATCGGCTAGCGGCTACGAGCAGTACTTC. This sequence encodes CSARSASGYEQYF.

This clonotype was counted a few times. This chain joins TRBV20-1 and TRBJ2-5; no reliable D call. Germline CDR1 DFQATT, CDR2 SNEGSKA (reference sequence). With 3 bases removed from V and 4 bases from J, the gap between germline ends came to 12 bases. This CDR3 contains 13 residues. CDR3 bases: TGCAGTGCTAGTCGGGCGGTGGGAGAGACCCAGTACTTC. Amino acid sequence: CSASRAVGETQYF.

As for this clonotype: A junction boundary mismatches the germline segment, possibly from a read error. DNA of the CDR3: TGTGCCAGCAGCCAAGAACGGGGGGCCTCCTACGATGAGCAGTCCTTC. Amino acids: CASSQERGASYDEQSF. The chain carries TRBV4-2 and TRBJ2-1; TRBD2 might be the D (7 bases). This CDR3 contains 16 residues. In germline, CDR1 is LGHNA, CDR2 YNFKEQ.

On this clonotype itself: Compared with germline, one end of the junction differs, possibly owing to a read error. V and J are TRBV13 and TRBJ2-5, with 9 bases aligning to TRBD2. Germline CDR1 and CDR2: PRHDT and FYEKMQ (reference sequence). The CDR3 covers 13 residues. CDR3 bases: TGTGCCAGCAGCGTAGGAGGTGCGGGGGGGCAGTACTTC. Protein: CASSVGGAGGQYF.

This clonotype occurred many times. The rearrangement links TRBV5-1 to TRBJ2-7, with TRBD2 matching 7 bases. This CDR3 comprises 15 residues. Trimming cost V 2 bases and J 2 bases; bases outside gene matches: 7. In germline, CDR1 is SGHRS, CDR2 YFSETQ. CDR3 bases: TGCGCCAGCAGCTTAACCCCGGGGGGAGCCTACGAGCAGTACTTC. It encodes CASSLTPGGAYEQYF.

In this sample, this clonotype turned up a few times. The chain uses TRBV7-2 and TRBJ2-1; TRBD1 is a possible D gene (6 bases). In germline, CDR1 is SGHTA, CDR2 FQGNSA. This CDR3 has 18 amino acids. Deletions cut 5 bases from V and 0 bases from J, with 20 bases between. The chain's CDR3 is CASSPIYRKQGSYNEQFF. The CDR3 DNA reads as TGTGCCAGCAGCCCAATATACCGAAAACAGGGCTCCTACAATGAGCAGTTCTTC.

The gene calls are TRBV12-3 or TRBV12-4 and TRBJ2-1, with D unresolved. Trimming shortened V by 2 bases and J by 10 bases, and 18 bases separated the two germline ends. This CDR3 region has 15 residues. The CDR3 nucleotides are TGTGCCAGCAGTTTAAGTCAGGATCGTTCAGGCGAGCAGTTCTTC. It codes for CASSLSQDRSGEQFF.

As regards this clonotype: Because the CDR3 is missing its conserved closing phenylalanine or tryptophan, this is likely a read error. The rearrangement uses TRBV6-1 and TRBJ2-5; D possibly corresponds to TRBD1 (5 bases). The J call may be faulty, since TRBJ2-7 better matches the DNA end. The CDR3 has 16 amino acids. CDR1 and CDR2 (germline): MNHNS, SASEGT. This CDR3 reads CASSAQGAASSYEQYI. CDR3 coding DNA: TGTGCCAGCAGTGCCCAAGGGGCGGCCAGCTCCTACGAGCAGTACATC.

The DNA of the CDR3 is TGTGCCATCAGTCGGGGCAGCAATCAGCCCCAGCATTTT. This translates into CAISRGSNQPQHF. The chain couples TRBV10-3 to TRBJ1-5; D possibly corresponds to TRBD1 (5 bases). Trimming took off 5 bases at V and 1 base at J, with 6 bases between the two ends. This CDR3 has 13 residues. The germline gives CDR1 ENHRY, CDR2 SYGVKD.

The V and J genes are TRBV6-5 and TRBJ2-7; 10 bases are shared with TRBD1. This CDR3 region has 15 residues. The V gene's germline CDR1 is MNHEY and CDR2 SVGAGI. The junction had 7 bases not matched to a gene; V was cut back by 6 bases and J by 2 bases. The DNA of the CDR3 is TGTGCCAGCAGACCAGGACAGGGGGTAGCCTACGAGCAGTACTTC. Translation: CASRPGQGVAYEQYF.

In its sample, this clonotype was seen a few times. The chain recombines TRBV27 with TRBJ2-1; the match to TRBD2 covers 10 bases. CDR3 length: 16 amino acids. CDR1 and CDR2 from the germline V gene are MNHEY and SMNVEV (reference sequence). Unmatched junction bases numbered 10, after V lost 4 bases and J lost 7 bases. CDR3 DNA sequence: TGTGCCAGCAGTTCCCTAGCGGGGGCCCCGGGGAATGAGCAGTTCTTC. Amino acid sequence: CASSSLAGAPGNEQFF.

As to this clonotype: Mismatch with germline at one junction end may stem from a read error. This chain links TRBV6-5 with TRBJ2-1; a possible D gene is TRBD2 (6 bases). Germline V gives CDR1 MNHEY, CDR2 SVGAGI. The CDR3 has 16 residues. The CDR3 DNA reads as TGTACCAGCAGTTACTCGACGGGGGACCTATACAATGAGCAGTTCTTC. This codes for CTSSYSTGDLYNEQFF.

The chain couples TRBV18 to TRBJ1-1, with TRBD1 matching over 9 bases. After removal of 4 bases from V and 1 base from J, the junction contained 7 bases not matched to a gene. CDR3 length: 16 amino acids. CDR1 and CDR2 from the germline V gene are KGHSH and LQKENI. The CDR3 sequence: CASSLPGQGKNTEAFF. CDR3 nucleotide sequence: TGTGCCAGCTCACTCCCGGGACAGGGAAAGAACACTGAAGCTTTCTTT.

Regarding this clonotype: This may stem from a read error, because a much larger clone lies one nucleotide away. The chain employs TRBV5-1 and TRBJ2-1; 7 nucleotides agree with TRBD2. Germline lookup yields CDR1 SGHRS and CDR2 YFSETQ. The CDR3 has 17 residues. The CDR3 here is CASRLEGVSGYYNEQFF. CDR3 DNA: TGCGCCAGCCGCTTGGAAGGCGTTAGCGGGTATTACAATGAGCAGTTCTTC.